This TCR beta chain is drawn from a study of monozygotic twins with inflammatory bowel disease. The CDR3 loop spans 15 amino acids. The V gene's germline CDR1 is DFQATT and CDR2 SNEGSKA (reference sequence). TCRdb reprocessed the 5' RACE reads, with one entry per CDR3 protein and no DNA. Its clone listing holds approximately 120,000 distinct CDR3 sequences. The TCR originated in a human donor with ulcerative colitis or Crohn's disease, or a healthy co-twin of an affected twin (not recorded which). Specimen: blood. The V and J genes are TRBV20-1 and TRBJ2-1; the TCRdb call, TRBD1, lacks DNA for checking. CDR3: CSAAPPGQGSNEQFF.